Listed below are T cell receptor beta chains from one sample, sequenced in a study of blood T cell repertoires in COVID-19. Clones were sequenced by immunoSEQ multiplex PCR, and TCRdb holds only the in-frame ones, with some missing. The data show 300,000 or so clones, with around 86% seen just once and 1% held by the top ten. The sample was peripheral blood. These TCRs come from a man aged 50 to 60 with active or convalescent COVID-19. The CDR3 runs from the conserved cysteine through the conserved F or W. Each record gives: clone size, D gene, V gene, CDR3 length, J gene, CDR3 DNA, CDR3 protein. The D gene is left open where the match is weak. A clone size is listed for some rows: how often the clone was seen (once, few, many), or a class if it is expanded.

>few|NA|TRBV4-1|15|TRBJ2-2
TGCGCCAGCAGCCAAGGGTTAGCTGAGCCCGGGGAGCTGTTTTTT
CASSQGLAEPGELFF
>NA|TRBD2|TRBV7-9|17|TRBJ2-2
TGTGCCAGCAGCTTCACGACTAGCGGGGGTTACACCGGGGAGCTGTTTTTT
CASSFTTSGGYTGELFF
>once|TRBD2|TRBV30|16|TRBJ2-1
TGTGCCTGGAGTTCCCTGGCGACTAGCGTCTTGGGTGAGCAGTTCTTC
CAWSSLATSVLGEQFF
>NA|NA|TRBV7-8|13|TRBJ1-6
TGTGCCAGCAGCTTAACTTATAATTCACCCCTCCACTTT
CASSLTYNSPLHF
>few|NA|TRBV24-1|16|TRBJ2-1
TGTGCCACCAGTGATTCACTTGGCGGGGGCCAGGATGAGCAGTTCTTC
CATSDSLGGGQDEQFF
>NA|NA|TRBV28|11|TRBJ2-7
TGTGCCAGCAGTTCGGTCCACGAGCAGTACTTC
CASSSVHEQYF
>NA|NA|TRBV7-2|13|TRBJ1-1
TGTGCCAGCAGCTTATCGCCGACAGATGAAGCTTTCTTT
CASSLSPTDEAFF
>NA|NA|TRBV12-2|17|TRBJ1-6
TGTGCAAGTCGCTTAGTACCGCAGGATACCTATAATTCACCCCTCCACTTT
CASRLVPQDTYNSPLHF
>NA|NA|TRBV18|15|TRBJ1-2
TGTGCCAGCTCACCACGGGAGGGGAGATTACATGGCTACACCTTC
CASSPREGRLHGYTF
>NA|TRBD1|TRBV14|15|TRBJ1-1
TGTGCCAGCAGCCACGGGGACAGGGTTTCGGCTGAAGCTTTCTTT
CASSHGDRVSAEAFF
>NA|NA|TRBV11-2|14|TRBJ1-1
TGTGCCAGCAGCTTACTCGACTGGAACACTGAAGCTTTCTTT
CASSLLDWNTEAFF
>NA|TRBD1|TRBV28|14|TRBJ1-4
TGTGCCAGCAGTTTGGACAGGGGATTCGAAAAACTGTTTTTT
CASSLDRGFEKLFF
>few|NA|TRBV18|13|TRBJ1-1
TGTGCCAGCTTTCCGACAGTTGACACTGAAGCTTTCTTT
CASFPTVDTEAFF
>NA|NA|TRBV28|15|TRBJ2-1
TGTGCCAGCAGTTTACGTAGCCTGGCCAACAATGAGCAGTTCTTC
CASSLRSLANNEQFF
>NA|TRBD1|TRBV28|15|TRBJ1-1
TGTGCCAGCAGTTTCAGGACAGGGATGAACACTGAAGCTTTCTTT
CASSFRTGMNTEAFF
>NA|TRBD2|TRBV2|14|TRBJ2-3
TGTGCCAGCAAGGTAGCGGGGGGCACAGATACGCAGTATTTT
CASKVAGGTDTQYF
>NA|TRBD1|TRBV7-8|14|TRBJ1-1
TGTGCCAGCACGACAAGACAGGGCAGCACTGAAGCTTTCTTT
CASTTRQGSTEAFF
>NA|NA|TRBV12-1|13|TRBJ2-7
TGTGCCAGCAGCCCCTGGCCAACCTACGAGCAGTACTTC
CASSPWPTYEQYF
>NA|TRBD1|TRBV19|17|TRBJ1-3
TGTGCCAGTAGTACTCCTCGACAGGGGGCGCGGGGAAACACCATATATTTT
CASSTPRQGARGNTIYF
>NA|TRBD1|TRBV7-9|12|TRBJ1-5
TGTGCCAGCAGCCATACAGGGGGAGCCCAGCATTTT
CASSHTGGAQHF
>once|NA|TRBV2|11|TRBJ1-1
TGTGCCAGCAGTGCAAGGGGTGAAGCTTTCTTT
CASSARGEAFF
>NA|TRBD2|TRBV7-2|17|TRBJ2-7
TGTGCCAGCAGCTGGGTCTTTTCGGGGGGTAGCTCCTACGAGCAGTACTTC
CASSWVFSGGSSYEQYF
>NA|NA|TRBV5-1|15|TRBJ2-1
TGCGCCAGCAGCCCTGACAGTATTTGGGGAAATGAGCAGTTCTTC
CASSPDSIWGNEQFF
>once|NA|TRBV6-5|13|TRBJ1-1
TGTGCCAGCAGTTCTGCAGGGAACACTGAAGCTTTCTTT
CASSSAGNTEAFF
>NA|TRBD1|TRBV19|14|TRBJ1-5
TGTGCCAGTAGTCGATCAGGGGGCAACCAGCCCCAGCATTTT
CASSRSGGNQPQHF
>NA|NA|TRBV7-2|13|TRBJ1-1
TGTGCCAGCAGCTTTAAAATGAACACTGAAGCTTTCTTT
CASSFKMNTEAFF
>NA|TRBD1|TRBV7-8|14|TRBJ1-1
TGTGCCAGCAGGGTCACAGGGGCTCCAGGGGTAGCTTTCTTT
CASRVTGAPGVAFF
>NA|TRBD2|TRBV28|16|TRBJ2-3
TGTGCCAGCAGTTTATTGGCTAGCGGGGGCTCTGGTACGCAGTATTTT
CASSLLASGGSGTQYF
>NA|TRBD2|TRBV5-5|15|TRBJ2-2
TGTGCCAGCAGCTTGATAGCGGGAGCTTCCGGGGAGCTGTTTTTT
CASSLIAGASGELFF
>NA|TRBD1|TRBV7-9|15|TRBJ2-5
TGTGCCAGCAGCTTACCCGGGACAGCGCAAGAGACCCAGTACTTC
CASSLPGTAQETQYF
>NA|TRBD1|TRBV3-1/TRBV3-2|16|TRBJ2-5
TGTGCCAGCAGCCCCAACAGGGGGAGTGGGATAGAGACCCAGTACTTC
CASSPNRGSGIETQYF
>NA|NA|TRBV24-1|16|TRBJ2-1
TGTGCCACCAGTGATAGGAGGGGGGGCGTCTGGAATGAGCAGTTCTTC
CATSDRRGGVWNEQFF
>NA|NA|TRBV4-1|18|TRBJ2-2
TGCGCCAGCAGCCAAGATATCGATTCAGCAGGGCGCGCCGGGGAGCTGTTTTTT
CASSQDIDSAGRAGELFF
>NA|NA|TRBV7-9|12|TRBJ2-1
TGTGCCAGCAGCTGGAGTAGTAATGAGCAGTTCTTC
CASSWSSNEQFF
>NA|NA|TRBV15|16|TRBJ2-3
TGTGCCACCAGCAGAGTCCCAGGGGCCAGCACAGATACGCAGTATTTT
CATSRVPGASTDTQYF
>NA|TRBD2|TRBV29-1|14|TRBJ2-4
TGCACCGGGGGGTTCCGTATTTCCAAAAACATTCAGTACTTC
CTGGFRISKNIQYF
>NA|NA|TRBV28|16|TRBJ2-6
TGTGCCAGCAGCCCAACAGGGAGCTCTGGGGCCAACGTCCTGACTTTC
CASSPTGSSGANVLTF
>NA|TRBD1|TRBV5-1|14|TRBJ2-5
TGCGCCAGCAGCTGGGGACAGAACCAAGAGACCCAGTACTTC
CASSWGQNQETQYF
>NA|TRBD1|TRBV19|15|TRBJ1-3
TGTGCCAGTAGTGACAGGGTTTTCTCTGGAAACACCATATATTTT
CASSDRVFSGNTIYF
>NA|NA|TRBV5-1|15|TRBJ2-3
TGCGCCAGCAGCTTCTCCGGGTTTAGCACAGATACGCAGTATTTT
CASSFSGFSTDTQYF
>NA|TRBD2|TRBV9|18|TRBJ2-3
TGTGCCAGCAGCGGGTCTTTATCTAGCGGGAGGGGCACAGATACGCAGTATTTT
CASSGSLSSGRGTDTQYF